Listed below are T cell receptor beta chains from one sample, sequenced in a study of neurological immune-mediated disorders. One entry per CDR3 protein results from TCRdb running MiXCR on the 5' RACE reads. The table has 87,000 or so distinct CDR3 sequences, 3.5% to 4% seen once; the top ten hold under 6.5%. The sample comprised PBMCs. The receptors stem from a young woman with multiple sclerosis. Each CDR3 is given with its conserved first and last residue. The D gene is left open where the match is weak. Not all rows give a size; the values are once, few, many and, for expanded clones, a class.

many	15	TRBJ2-1	TRBV6-1	-	TGTGCCAGCAGTGAACGGGAGAGTAGAGGGAATGAGCAGTTCTTC	CASSERESRGNEQFF
few	15	TRBJ2-6	TRBV13	-	TGTGCCAGCAGCCTACGACAGGCTGGGGCCAACGTCCTGACTTTC	CASSLRQAGANVLTF
many	14	TRBJ1-3	TRBV5-1	-	TGCGCCAGCAGCGAGGGAACAGCGGGAAACACCATATATTTT	CASSEGTAGNTIYF
many	14	TRBJ2-5	TRBV18	-	TGTGCCAGCTCACCACCCCTGGCTAAGGAGACCCAGTACTTC	CASSPPLAKETQYF
many	16	TRBJ2-4	TRBV5-1	TRBD2	TGCGCCAGCAGCTCCGGCGGGGGGATAGCCAAAAACATTCAGTACTTC	CASSSGGGIAKNIQYF
many	13	TRBJ2-2	TRBV7-2	-	TGTGCCAGCAGCAGGGGTTACACCGGGGAGCTGTTTTTT	CASSRGYTGELFF
many	15	TRBJ2-1	TRBV11-2	TRBD2	TGTGCCAGCAGGAACCTAGCGGGGGCCTACAATGAGCAGTTCTTC	CASRNLAGAYNEQFF
many	15	TRBJ1-1	TRBV3-1	-	TGTGCCAGCAGCCAAATATCAGGGCTGAACACTGAAGCTTTCTTT	CASSQISGLNTEAFF
many	12	TRBJ2-7	TRBV20-1	-	TGCAGTGCTAGAGACAGGAGGGGCGAGCAGTACTTC	CSARDRRGEQYF
many	14	TRBJ2-7	TRBV7-2	-	TGTGCCAGCAGCTTGGTACTCGCCTCCTACGAGCAGTACTTC	CASSLVLASYEQYF
medium-sized	15	TRBJ2-1	TRBV11-2	-	TGTGCCAGCAGCTTACAAGCGGGCGTTAACAATGAGCAGTTCTTC	CASSLQAGVNNEQFF
many	13	TRBJ1-2	TRBV5-1	-	TGCGCCAGCAGCTTGGGACAGCTCTATGGCTACACCTTC	CASSLGQLYGYTF
many	14	TRBJ1-5	TRBV29-1	TRBD1	TGCAGCGTTGCGACAGGGGGCGAGGGACAGCCCCAGCATTTT	CSVATGGEGQPQHF
-	14	TRBJ1-1	TRBV7-8	TRBD1	TGTGCCAGCAGCTTAGAAGACAGGGCCACTGAAGCTTTCTTT	CASSLEDRATEAFF
many	17	TRBJ2-7	TRBV27	TRBD1	TGTGCCAGCAGTTTAGAAATGACAGGGGTGAGGGCCTACGAGCAGTACTTC	CASSLEMTGVRAYEQYF
many	16	TRBJ2-3	TRBV15	TRBD1	TGTGCCACCAGCGGCTGGGACAGGGAAGGCACAGATACGCAGTATTTT	CATSGWDREGTDTQYF
many	15	TRBJ1-4	TRBV4-1	-	TGCGCCAGCAGCCACTACGGAGGGACGAGTGAAAAACTGTTTTTT	CASSHYGGTSEKLFF
many	14	TRBJ2-7	TRBV12-3/TRBV12-4	TRBD2	TGTGCCAGCAGCCAATCTTCGACTAGCGTCGGGCAGTACTTC	CASSQSSTSVGQYF
few	14	TRBJ1-4	TRBV7-2	-	TGTGCCAGCAGCCGAGGAGCAGAGAATGAAAAACTGTTTTTT	CASSRGAENEKLFF
many	14	TRBJ2-7	TRBV7-9	TRBD2	TGTGCCAGCAGCCCGACTAGCGGGGAGGGCGAGCAGTACTTC	CASSPTSGEGEQYF
many	12	TRBJ2-3	TRBV12-3/TRBV12-4	-	TGTGCCAGCAGGATGAGCACAGATACGCAGTATTTT	CASRMSTDTQYF
many	14	TRBJ1-1	TRBV18	-	TGTGCCAGCTCACCCGACGACAGGAACACTGAAGCTTTCTTT	CASSPDDRNTEAFF
many	15	TRBJ2-1	TRBV2	TRBD2	TGTGCCAGCAGGCGGACTAGCGGAGCCTACAATGAGCAGTTCTTC	CASRRTSGAYNEQFF
many	13	TRBJ2-3	TRBV10-3	TRBD2	TGTGCCATCAGTCGGCTAGCGGGAGATACGCAGTATTTT	CAISRLAGDTQYF